The 16 T cell receptor beta chains below were found in one sample sequenced in a study of blood T cell repertoires in COVID-19. The assay was immunoSEQ multiplex PCR, and TCRdb's table has in-frame clones only and misses some. The data hold under 500,000 clones, with about 89% observed a single time. The material sequenced was peripheral blood. The receptors derive from a woman aged 30 to 39 with acute or convalescent COVID-19.

The chain carries TRBV10-3 and TRBJ2-1; TRBD1 might be the D (6 bases). Trimming removed 10 bases at V and 1 base at J, with 11 bases between. The CDR3 sequence is 13 residues long. Per germline, CDR1 ENHRY and CDR2 SYGVKD. CDR3 loop: CATYRDSYNEQFF. The CDR3 nucleotides read TGTGCCACCTACAGGGATTCCTACAATGAGCAGTTCTTC.

V is TRBV19 and J is TRBJ1-1; D not certain. The CDR3 totals 14 residues. Trimming pared 6 bases from V and 8 bases from J, leaving 19 bases between. From germline, CDR1 is LNHDA and CDR2 SQIVND (reference sequence). Here the CDR3 reads CASSAGLDYMEAFF. CDR3 coding DNA: TGTGCCAGTAGCGCCGGACTCGACTATATGGAAGCTTTCTTT. The full variable domain, with the rest looked up from reference TRBV19 and TRBJ1-1, is DGGITQSPKYLFRKEGQNVTLSCEQNLNHDAMYWYRQDPGQGLRLIYYSQIVNDFQKGDIAEGYSVSREKKESFPLTVTSAQKNPTAFYLCASSAGLDYMEAFFGQGTRLTVV.

The chain links TRBV7-3 to TRBJ2-3, with D perhaps TRBD1 (5 bases). The CDR3 totals 13 residues. The V end was cut by 4 bases, the J end by 6 bases, with 11 bases between. Germline CDR1 reads SGHTA; CDR2 reads FQGTGA. CDR3 DNA: TGTGCCAGCAGCTCTCACCCAGGGGATACGCAGTATTTT. It codes for CASSSHPGDTQYF.

The chain combines TRBV6-6 with TRBJ1-6; TRBD1 might be the D (5 bases). V was clipped by 6 bases and J by 6 bases, with 12 bases between them. This CDR3 region has 14 residues. The germline V gene encodes CDR1 MNHNY and CDR2 SVGAGI (reference sequence). This CDR3 reads CASRPTDLNSPLHF. The CDR3 nucleotides are TGTGCCAGCAGGCCGACAGATCTTAATTCACCCCTCCACTTT.

V and J are TRBV5-6 and TRBJ2-3; TRBD2 agrees at 8 bases. The CDR3 consists of 16 residues. J gave up 1 base and V 5 bases, and 9 bases lay outside the gene matches. CDR1 is SGHDT and CDR2 is YYEEEE in the germline V gene. This chain's CDR3 is CASRSISGAGTDTQYF. CDR3 DNA sequence: TGTGCCAGCAGATCAATTAGCGGGGCGGGCACAGATACGCAGTATTTT.

The chain joins TRBV19 to TRBJ2-1; 9 bases fit TRBD1. CDR3 length: 15 residues. Germline V gives CDR1 LNHDA, CDR2 SQIVND (reference sequence). V shed 4 bases, J shed 7 bases, and the junction held 8 bases outside the gene matches. CDR3 sequence reads: CASSTGQGSKNEQFF. The CDR3 nucleotides read TGTGCCAGTAGTACCGGACAGGGGTCGAAAAATGAGCAGTTCTTC.

The chain recombines TRBV27 with TRBJ1-2, with TRBD1 matching over 12 bases. Per the germline V gene, CDR1 is MNHEY and CDR2 is SMNVEV (reference sequence). This CDR3 region has 15 residues. The V and J ends lost 4 bases and 7 bases, in that order; junction bases with no gene match: 7. The CDR3 nucleotides are TGTGCCAGCAGTTCCTCAGGGACAGGGGGCAGTGGCTACACCTTC. Its protein is CASSSSGTGGSGYTF.

The chain uses TRBV5-1 and TRBJ2-7; perhaps TRBD1 as D (6 bases). The CDR3 contains 14 residues. V shed 4 bases and J shed 0 bases, with 11 bases lying between them. Germline CDR1 and CDR2: SGHRS and YFSETQ. The DNA for the CDR3 is TGCGCCAGCAGCGGGCCGGACAGCTCCTACGAGCAGTACTTC. This gives the protein CASSGPDSSYEQYF.

About this clone: Other DNA sequences in this sample translate to the same CDR3. The V and J genes are TRBV9 and TRBJ2-2; D uncertain. V dropped 0 bases and J dropped 5 bases, with 5 bases sitting between them. This CDR3 comprises 13 residues. Germline CDR1 and CDR2: SGDLS and YYNGEE. In DNA, the CDR3 is TGTGCCAGCAGCGTAGGCGATACCGGGGAGCTGTTTTTT. It specifies CASSVGDTGELFF. The full variable domain, its missing parts supplied by reference TRBV9 and TRBJ2-2, is DSGVTQTPKHLITATGQRVTLRCSPRSGDLSVYWYQQSLDQGLQFLIQYYNGEERAKGNILERFSAQQFPDLHSELNLSSLELGDSALYFCASSVGDTGELFFGEGSRLTVL.

A note on this clone: One base away lies a much larger clone, so this may be a sequencing read error. The chain joins TRBV5-4 to TRBJ1-5; D possibly corresponds to TRBD1 (5 bases). The CDR3 is 13 residues long. The ends were cut back, 0 bases at V and 5 bases at J, with 6 bases in the middle. The V gene's germline CDR1 is SGHNT and CDR2 YYREEE (reference sequence). For the CDR3, the DNA is TGTGCCAGCAGCTTGGGGGGGGATCAGCCCCAGCATTTT. Its translation: CASSLGGDQPQHF.

The V gene is TRBV7-2, the J gene TRBJ2-7; 9 bases match TRBD1. The CDR3 runs 17 residues. The germline V gene encodes CDR1 SGHTA and CDR2 FQGNSA. Trimming at V came to 1 base and at J to 0 bases, leaving 7 bases not matched to a gene. The CDR3 bases are TGTGCCAGCAGCTTAGTAGGCGGGACAGGGAGCTCCTACGAGCAGTACTTC. Translating it yields CASSLVGGTGSSYEQYF.

A note on this clone: Other nucleotide sequences from this sample produce the same CDR3. V and J are TRBV28 and TRBJ1-2; D call uncertain. There are 15 residues in the CDR3. Germline V gene lookup returns CDR1 MDHEN and CDR2 SYDVKM. The V end was cut by 2 bases, the J end by 8 bases, with 18 bases between. CDR3 in amino acids: CASSLAGLLLRGYTF. DNA of the CDR3: TGTGCCAGCAGTTTAGCCGGACTGCTGCTCAGAGGCTACACCTTC.

The chain couples TRBV7-6 to TRBJ2-2; no clear D gene. The germline V and J ends were trimmed by 5 bases and 1 base, with 11 bases remaining between them. Looked up from germline, CDR1 is SGHVS and CDR2 is FNYEAQ. The CDR3 totals 15 residues. The CDR3 spells CASSPARGNTGELFF. Here the CDR3 DNA reads TGTGCCAGCAGCCCCGCTAGAGGGAACACCGGGGAGCTGTTTTTT.

This rearrangement joins TRBV6-5 to TRBJ1-2; TRBD1 aligns across 8 bases. From germline, CDR1 is MNHEY and CDR2 SVGAGI. There are 16 residues in the CDR3. The J segment lost 8 bases and the V segment lost 2 bases, leaving 13 bases of the junction unmatched. As DNA, the CDR3 is TGTGCCAGCAGTTACACTAAAACCGGACAGGGCCAAGGCTACACCTTC. It specifies CASSYTKTGQGQGYTF.

This clone was seen only a few times. This chain joins TRBV19 and TRBJ1-2, with D tentatively TRBD1 (5 bases). Trimming shortened V by 11 bases and J by 3 bases, and 16 bases separated the two germline ends. Germline CDR1 reads LNHDA; CDR2 reads SQIVND (reference sequence). The CDR3 contains 13 residues. The CDR3 is CASTGTGDYGYTF. CDR3 DNA sequence: TGTGCCTCTACCGGGACGGGAGACTATGGCTACACCTTC.

The CDR3: CANKTRDRGSNQPQHF. CDR3 in DNA: TGTGCCAATAAGACCCGGGACAGGGGTAGCAATCAGCCCCAGCATTTT. This chain connects TRBV19 to TRBJ1-5, with TRBD1 identical over 10 bases. CDR3 size: 16 residues. Per the germline V gene, CDR1 is LNHDA and CDR2 is SQIVND (reference sequence). Germline trimming cut 10 bases from V and 0 bases from J; bases unmatched to any gene: 9.